The T cell receptor beta chain described here comes from a study of T cell repertoires in cytomegalovirus infection. As for the study in general: Public TCR beta signatures marked donors with CMV infection and the matching HLA. Study observations and caveats: Carriage of CMV together with the relevant HLA was identifiable through cumulative public TCR beta family frequency. The study found HLA-C-restricted CMV-specific TCR beta clonotypes dominating the ex vivo response.

The CDR3 extends over 13 amino acids. With 1 base removed from V and 9 bases from J, the gap between germline ends came to 10 bases. Worth noting for this clonotype: Antigen unknown.

TCRdb reprocessed the reads via MiXCR and lists one record per CDR3 protein. The data show 80,000 to 130,000 distinct CDR3 sequences, around a quarter seen once. The sequence was obtained from a human donor in good health (CMV status not recorded). Some clones in this sample may be carry-over from other donors' samples. The rearrangement joins TRBV12-3 or TRBV12-4 to TRBJ2-1; D is unresolved. The sample taken for sequencing was CD8+ T cells from PBMCs. The CDR3 here is CASSLGVVSEQFF. In DNA form, the CDR3 reads TGTGCCAGCAGTTTAGGGGTTGTCAGTGAGCAGTTCTTC.